This record covers a single TCR beta chain. Its specificity is not known. V lost 0 bases and J 1 base, leaving 10 bases between the germline ends. The V gene's germline CDR1 is GTSNPN and CDR2 SVGIG (reference sequence). The CDR3 has 15 residues. Repertoires were generated with immunoSEQ multiplex PCR, while TCRdb's copy carries only in-frame clones and drops some. The top ten hold approximately 1.4% of the sample, which has 28,000 or so clones, 83% seen once. Pools of viral peptides were used by the ViraFEST assay to expand antigen-specific CD4+ T cells ahead of sequencing. Following a roughly eleven-day culture, CD4+ T cells were purified. All study participants received two doses of BNT162b2 or mRNA-1273 vaccine. Nobody among the vaccine recipients had prior SARS-CoV-2 infection (nucleocapsid antibodies were negative). A few million PBMC were seeded per well and grown in the presence of approximately 9.5 IU/ml IL-2 and around 10 ug/ml peptides. On day 3 and again on day 7, half the medium was replaced with IL-2 medium.

This sample is drawn from a study of vaccination effects on CD4 cells after COVID-19. Study results and limitations: The study had few convalescent patients and no early post-infection timepoints.

The J gene is TRBJ1-5, the V gene TRBV30, with unresolved D. The TCR comes from a human donor who received a COVID-19 vaccine. Some clones in this sample may be carry-over from other donors' samples. The material sequenced was CD4+ T cells from PBMCs cultured with HCoV-NL63 spike peptides, taken after COVID-19 vaccination. The chain's CDR3 is CAWSVGQASNQPQHF. For the CDR3, the DNA is TGTGCCTGGAGTGTAGGTCAGGCAAGCAATCAGCCCCAGCATTTT.